This paragraph covers one T cell receptor beta chain sequence. Its cognate antigen is unknown. These data originate in a study of somatic mutations in cytotoxic T cells in rheumatoid arthritis. General study findings and limits: Antigens bound by the expanded CD8+ clones were not identified. Multiple comparisons were not accounted for in the slight TRBV07 underrepresentation seen in rheumatoid arthritis patients. The top CD8+ clone topped 20% of CD8+ cells in about an eighth of the roughly 65 patients.

From germline, CDR1 is MGHDK and CDR2 SYGVNS. V was trimmed by 6 bases and J by 0 bases, leaving 15 bases between them. This CDR3 has 15 amino acids. Sequencing used immunoSEQ multiplex PCR; TCRdb keeps in-frame clones, though not all of them. The sample yields about 16,000 clones, approximately 80% seen once. This sequence was found in an adult with rheumatoid arthritis. The V gene is TRBV25-1, the J gene TRBJ2-7; no definite D call. What was sequenced was CD8+ T cells sorted from blood. CDR3 sequence reads: CASSEALTSSYEQYF. CDR3 nucleotide sequence: TGTGCCAGCAGCGAGGCCTTAACGAGCTCCTACGAGCAGTACTTC.